The present entry profiles one TCR beta chain with its context. The CDR3 is 15 amino acids. CDR1 and CDR2 (germline): MNHEY, SVGAGI. V lost 6 bases and J lost 1, with 16 bases in between. This sample was included in a study of cytomegalovirus exposure and HLA in healthy donors. Amplification used 60 Vbeta primers and 13 Jbeta primers. Repertoires were generated with immunoSEQ multiplex PCR, while TCRdb's copy carries only in-frame clones and drops some. The sample has about 150,000 clones, roughly three quarters seen once; the top ten hold around 2%. Sequenced input: PBMCs. The chain is built from TRBV6-5 and TRBJ2-7; a possible D gene is TRBD2 (5 bases). This receptor was taken from a man aged 25-45 years in good health and CMV-seronegative. The CDR3 loop reads CASRSPAASSYEQYF. Here the CDR3 DNA reads TGTGCCAGCAGGAGTCCAGCGGCCTCTTCCTACGAGCAGTACTTC.